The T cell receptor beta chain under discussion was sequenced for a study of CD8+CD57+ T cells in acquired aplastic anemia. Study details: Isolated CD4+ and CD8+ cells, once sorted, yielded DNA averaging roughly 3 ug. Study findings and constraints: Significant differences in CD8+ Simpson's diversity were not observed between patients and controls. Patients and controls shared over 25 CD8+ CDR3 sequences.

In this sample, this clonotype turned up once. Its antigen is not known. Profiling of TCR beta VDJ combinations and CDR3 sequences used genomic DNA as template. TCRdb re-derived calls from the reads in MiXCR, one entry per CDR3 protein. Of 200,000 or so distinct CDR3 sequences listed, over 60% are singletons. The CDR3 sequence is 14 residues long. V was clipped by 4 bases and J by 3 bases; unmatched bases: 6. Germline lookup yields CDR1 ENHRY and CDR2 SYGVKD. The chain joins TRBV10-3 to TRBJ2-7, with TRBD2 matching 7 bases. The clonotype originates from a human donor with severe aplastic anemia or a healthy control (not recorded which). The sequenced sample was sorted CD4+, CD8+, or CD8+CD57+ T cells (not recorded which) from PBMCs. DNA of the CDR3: TGTGCCATCAGTGCAATTGCTAGCGGCTACGAGCAGTACTTC. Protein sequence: CAISAIASGYEQYF.